This T cell receptor (beta chain) was retrieved from a study of control samples from healthy donors and cancer patients. Sequencing used immunoSEQ multiplex PCR; TCRdb keeps in-frame clones, though not all of them. The sample lists over 75,000 clones, about 85% occurring once. This CDR3 is 14 amino acids long. CDR1 is SGHDT, CDR2 YYEEEE, per germline. V dropped 0 bases and J dropped 5 bases, with 6 bases sitting between them. The V and J genes are TRBV5-6 and TRBJ1-6; no firm D call. The sequenced material came from blood. The receptor comes from a man younger than 40 in good health. CDR3 residues: CASSLAADNSPLHF. The CDR3 region has the DNA TGTGCCAGCAGCTTGGCGGCCGATAATTCACCCCTCCACTTT. The entire variable domain, with the rest obtained from reference TRBV5-6 and TRBJ1-6, is as follows: DAGVTQSPTHLIKTRGQQVTLRCSPKSGHDTVSWYQQALGQGPQFIFQYYEEEERQRGNFPDRFSGHQFPNYSSELNVNALLLGDSALYLCASSLAADNSPLHFGNGTRLTVT.